This is a list of T cell receptor beta chains from one sample in a study of T cell changes during pregnancy in multiple sclerosis. Measured with immunoSEQ multiplex PCR; TCRdb has only the in-frame clones, and not every one. The table includes roughly 49,000 clones, approximately 87% detected once. The source was peripheral blood, collected in the first trimester of pregnancy. The receptors come from a female donor in good health, enrolled as a control in a pregnancy study. The CDR3 runs from the conserved cysteine through the conserved F or W. The D gene is left open where the match is weak. The size field is filled for only some rows; it gives once, few, many or a size class.

d_call: -
cdr3_length: 14
v_call: TRBV19
j_call: TRBJ1-5
clone_size: -
cdr3_aa: CASVQGGGNQPQHF
cdr3_nt: TGTGCCAGTGTTCAGGGTGGGGGCAATCAGCCCCAGCATTTT

d_call: -
cdr3_length: 15
v_call: TRBV28
j_call: TRBJ1-6
clone_size: -
cdr3_aa: CASRDGDLDNSPLHF
cdr3_nt: TGTGCCAGCAGAGACGGGGATTTGGATAATTCACCCCTCCACTTT

d_call: TRBD1
cdr3_length: 14
v_call: TRBV5-1
j_call: TRBJ1-1
clone_size: -
cdr3_aa: CASSRGTANTEAFF
cdr3_nt: TGCGCCAGCAGCCGAGGGACAGCGAACACTGAAGCTTTCTTT

d_call: TRBD1
cdr3_length: 18
v_call: TRBV28
j_call: TRBJ1-5
clone_size: -
cdr3_aa: CASRSPRGRGYSNQPQHF
cdr3_nt: TGTGCCAGCAGGTCACCAAGGGGGCGAGGTTATAGCAATCAGCCCCAGCATTTT

d_call: -
cdr3_length: 12
v_call: TRBV30
j_call: TRBJ1-1
clone_size: -
cdr3_aa: CAWSAENTEAFF
cdr3_nt: TGTGCCTGGAGTGCAGAGAACACTGAAGCTTTCTTT

d_call: -
cdr3_length: 12
v_call: TRBV9
j_call: TRBJ2-3
clone_size: -
cdr3_aa: CASSAIEGTQYF
cdr3_nt: TGTGCCAGCAGCGCAATTGAGGGAACGCAGTATTTT

d_call: TRBD2
cdr3_length: 19
v_call: TRBV27
j_call: TRBJ2-5
clone_size: -
cdr3_aa: CASSSRGGTSGRPQETQYF
cdr3_nt: TGTGCCAGCAGTTCACGGGGGGGGACTAGCGGGAGGCCACAAGAGACCCAGTACTTC

d_call: -
cdr3_length: 14
v_call: TRBV28
j_call: TRBJ1-1
clone_size: -
cdr3_aa: CASMSGQWNTEAFF
cdr3_nt: TGTGCCAGCATGTCAGGACAGTGGAACACTGAAGCTTTCTTT

d_call: TRBD1
cdr3_length: 13
v_call: TRBV2
j_call: TRBJ2-7
clone_size: -
cdr3_aa: CASSGTGTYEQYF
cdr3_nt: TGTGCCAGCAGTGGGACAGGGACCTACGAGCAGTACTTC

d_call: -
cdr3_length: 15
v_call: TRBV18
j_call: TRBJ2-2
clone_size: -
cdr3_aa: CASSPRTANTGELFF
cdr3_nt: TGTGCCAGCTCACCACGGACAGCGAACACCGGGGAGCTGTTTTTT

d_call: TRBD1
cdr3_length: 18
v_call: TRBV30
j_call: TRBJ2-7
clone_size: -
cdr3_aa: CAWRMAISRDRPSYEQYF
cdr3_nt: TGTGCCTGGAGGATGGCGATATCACGGGACAGACCCTCCTACGAGCAGTACTTC

d_call: -
cdr3_length: 12
v_call: TRBV28
j_call: TRBJ1-3
clone_size: -
cdr3_aa: CASGHSGNTIYF
cdr3_nt: TGTGCCAGCGGACACTCTGGAAACACCATATATTTT

d_call: -
cdr3_length: 13
v_call: TRBV18
j_call: TRBJ1-3
clone_size: -
cdr3_aa: CASSATGLNTIYF
cdr3_nt: TGTGCCAGCTCAGCTACAGGGCTAAACACCATATATTTT

d_call: TRBD1
cdr3_length: 13
v_call: TRBV19
j_call: TRBJ2-2
clone_size: -
cdr3_aa: CASTHRGPGELFF
cdr3_nt: TGTGCCAGTACCCACAGGGGTCCCGGGGAGCTGTTTTTT

d_call: -
cdr3_length: 13
v_call: TRBV7-2
j_call: TRBJ2-5
clone_size: -
cdr3_aa: CASSLGGDATQYF
cdr3_nt: TGTGCCAGCAGCTTAGGGGGGGATGCGACCCAGTACTTC

d_call: TRBD1
cdr3_length: 15
v_call: TRBV29-1
j_call: TRBJ1-2
clone_size: -
cdr3_aa: CSVEDLRQGGYGYTF
cdr3_nt: TGCAGCGTTGAAGATTTGAGACAGGGGGGCTATGGCTACACCTTC

d_call: -
cdr3_length: 13
v_call: TRBV7-9
j_call: TRBJ1-2
clone_size: once
cdr3_aa: CASSPPTGYGYTF
cdr3_nt: TGTGCCAGCAGCCCCCCGACAGGCTATGGCTACACCTTC

d_call: -
cdr3_length: 16
v_call: TRBV7-6
j_call: TRBJ1-5
clone_size: -
cdr3_aa: CASSLGAAGYNQPQHF
cdr3_nt: TGTGCCAGCAGCTTAGGGGCGGCAGGGTACAATCAGCCCCAGCATTTT

d_call: TRBD1
cdr3_length: 18
v_call: TRBV14
j_call: TRBJ2-4
clone_size: -
cdr3_aa: CASSRNRDRGLSKNIQYF
cdr3_nt: TGTGCCAGCAGCCGAAATCGCGACAGGGGCCTCTCCAAAAACATTCAGTACTTC

d_call: -
cdr3_length: 14
v_call: TRBV13
j_call: TRBJ1-1
clone_size: few
cdr3_aa: CASSLGLKNTEAFF
cdr3_nt: TGTGCCAGCAGCTTAGGACTGAAGAACACTGAAGCTTTCTTT

d_call: TRBD1
cdr3_length: 14
v_call: TRBV19
j_call: TRBJ2-5
clone_size: -
cdr3_aa: CASSIPGQVETQYF
cdr3_nt: TGTGCCAGTAGTATACCAGGACAGGTAGAGACCCAGTACTTC

d_call: TRBD2
cdr3_length: 14
v_call: TRBV7-2
j_call: TRBJ2-7
clone_size: -
cdr3_aa: CASSPFGGAYEQYF
cdr3_nt: TGTGCCAGCAGCCCTTTCGGGGGGGCCTACGAGCAGTACTTC

d_call: -
cdr3_length: 14
v_call: TRBV28
j_call: TRBJ1-1
clone_size: -
cdr3_aa: CASSLAAADTEAFF
cdr3_nt: TGTGCCAGCAGTTTAGCCGCGGCGGACACTGAAGCTTTCTTT

d_call: TRBD1
cdr3_length: 14
v_call: TRBV5-1
j_call: TRBJ2-3
clone_size: -
cdr3_aa: CASSWGQSTDTQYF
cdr3_nt: TGCGCCAGCAGCTGGGGACAGAGCACAGATACGCAGTATTTT

d_call: TRBD1
cdr3_length: 13
v_call: TRBV7-2
j_call: TRBJ1-2
clone_size: -
cdr3_aa: CASSSGQGRGYTF
cdr3_nt: TGTGCCAGCAGCTCCGGACAGGGGCGCGGCTACACCTTC

d_call: -
cdr3_length: 13
v_call: TRBV7-3
j_call: TRBJ2-7
clone_size: -
cdr3_aa: CASSFKGNDEQYF
cdr3_nt: TGTGCCAGCAGCTTTAAGGGGAACGACGAGCAGTACTTC

d_call: -
cdr3_length: 15
v_call: TRBV11-2
j_call: TRBJ2-5
clone_size: -
cdr3_aa: CASSLDRGNGETQYF
cdr3_nt: TGTGCCAGCAGCTTAGATCGGGGGAATGGAGAGACCCAGTACTTC

d_call: TRBD1
cdr3_length: 14
v_call: TRBV5-1
j_call: TRBJ1-1
clone_size: -
cdr3_aa: CASSLVAGQGEAFF
cdr3_nt: TGCGCCAGCAGCTTGGTAGCGGGACAGGGTGAAGCTTTCTTT

d_call: TRBD2
cdr3_length: 18
v_call: TRBV7-6
j_call: TRBJ2-1
clone_size: -
cdr3_aa: CASSLRRTWTSGDNEQFF
cdr3_nt: TGTGCCAGCAGCTTACGAAGGACTTGGACTAGCGGGGACAATGAGCAGTTCTTC

d_call: -
cdr3_length: 16
v_call: TRBV30
j_call: TRBJ2-5
clone_size: -
cdr3_aa: CAWSVPGHAFLGTQYF
cdr3_nt: TGTGCCTGGAGTGTCCCCGGACACGCCTTCTTGGGGACCCAGTACTTC

d_call: TRBD1
cdr3_length: 17
v_call: TRBV18
j_call: TRBJ2-7
clone_size: -
cdr3_aa: CASSPPGQRVDSYEQYF
cdr3_nt: TGTGCCAGCTCACCACCGGGACAGCGCGTCGACTCCTACGAGCAGTACTTC

d_call: TRBD1
cdr3_length: 15
v_call: TRBV5-6
j_call: TRBJ1-2
clone_size: -
cdr3_aa: CASSARTGFRYGYTF
cdr3_nt: TGTGCCAGCAGTGCTAGGACAGGATTCCGCTATGGCTACACCTTC

d_call: -
cdr3_length: 16
v_call: TRBV10-3
j_call: TRBJ2-6
clone_size: -
cdr3_aa: CAIRGAHNSGANVLTF
cdr3_nt: TGTGCCATCAGAGGGGCCCACAATTCTGGGGCCAACGTCCTGACTTTC

d_call: -
cdr3_length: 13
v_call: TRBV27
j_call: TRBJ2-5
clone_size: -
cdr3_aa: CASSFLGKETQYF
cdr3_nt: TGTGCCAGCAGTTTTCTAGGCAAAGAGACCCAGTACTTC

d_call: TRBD1
cdr3_length: 13
v_call: TRBV30
j_call: TRBJ2-7
clone_size: -
cdr3_aa: CAWETGTDYEQYF
cdr3_nt: TGTGCCTGGGAAACCGGGACAGACTACGAGCAGTACTTC

d_call: TRBD1
cdr3_length: 15
v_call: TRBV18
j_call: TRBJ2-7
clone_size: -
cdr3_aa: CASSPRQGALYEQYF
cdr3_nt: TGTGCCAGCTCACCGCGACAGGGGGCCCTCTACGAGCAGTACTTC

d_call: TRBD1
cdr3_length: 16
v_call: TRBV7-3
j_call: TRBJ1-6
clone_size: -
cdr3_aa: CASSHGPSGGVSPLHF
cdr3_nt: TGTGCCAGCAGTCATGGCCCTTCAGGGGGCGTTTCACCCCTCCACTTT

d_call: -
cdr3_length: 14
v_call: TRBV18
j_call: TRBJ1-2
clone_size: -
cdr3_aa: CASSPPQRLYGYTF
cdr3_nt: TGTGCCAGCTCACCCCCCCAGAGGTTATACGGCTACACCTTC

d_call: -
cdr3_length: 14
v_call: TRBV23-1
j_call: TRBJ1-4
clone_size: -
cdr3_aa: CASSHRHGGEKLFF
cdr3_nt: TGCGCCAGCAGTCATAGACACGGTGGTGAAAAACTGTTTTTT

d_call: -
cdr3_length: 11
v_call: TRBV28
j_call: TRBJ1-5
clone_size: once
cdr3_aa: CASSRGQPQHF
cdr3_nt: TGTGCCAGCTCCAGGGGTCAGCCCCAGCATTTT

d_call: TRBD1
cdr3_length: 14
v_call: TRBV5-1
j_call: TRBJ1-2
clone_size: -
cdr3_aa: CASTGTGGDYGYTF
cdr3_nt: TGCGCCAGTACCGGGACAGGGGGTGATTATGGCTACACCTTC

d_call: -
cdr3_length: 16
v_call: TRBV5-6
j_call: TRBJ1-3
clone_size: -
cdr3_aa: CASSLGLFPSGNTIYF
cdr3_nt: TGTGCCAGCAGCTTGGGTCTCTTCCCCTCTGGAAACACCATATATTTT

d_call: TRBD2
cdr3_length: 18
v_call: TRBV15
j_call: TRBJ2-5
clone_size: few
cdr3_aa: CATSRNSPAGGLQETQYF
cdr3_nt: TGTGCCACCAGCAGGAACTCCCCAGCGGGGGGGCTTCAAGAGACCCAGTACTTC

d_call: -
cdr3_length: 15
v_call: TRBV18
j_call: TRBJ2-2
clone_size: -
cdr3_aa: CASSPPRENTGELFF
cdr3_nt: TGTGCCAGCTCACCACCCCGGGAGAACACCGGGGAGCTGTTTTTT

d_call: -
cdr3_length: 13
v_call: TRBV25-1
j_call: TRBJ1-6
clone_size: -
cdr3_aa: CASSPSGNSPLHF
cdr3_nt: TGTGCCAGCAGTCCCTCGGGGAATTCACCCCTCCACTTT

d_call: TRBD1
cdr3_length: 13
v_call: TRBV28
j_call: TRBJ1-2
clone_size: once
cdr3_aa: CASSWDRDYGYTF
cdr3_nt: TGTGCCAGCAGTTGGGACAGAGATTATGGCTACACCTTC

d_call: -
cdr3_length: 11
v_call: TRBV20-1
j_call: TRBJ2-7
clone_size: once
cdr3_aa: CSARLVGEQYF
cdr3_nt: TGCAGTGCTCGACTAGTGGGGGAGCAGTACTTC

d_call: -
cdr3_length: 16
v_call: TRBV10-1
j_call: TRBJ2-7
clone_size: -
cdr3_aa: CASSDRGHRSSYEQYF
cdr3_nt: TGCGCCAGCAGTGACAGGGGCCACAGGAGCTCCTACGAGCAGTACTTC

d_call: -
cdr3_length: 15
v_call: TRBV5-1
j_call: TRBJ2-2
clone_size: -
cdr3_aa: CASSVSGANTGELFF
cdr3_nt: TGCGCCAGCAGCGTTAGCGGCGCGAACACCGGGGAGCTGTTTTTT

d_call: -
cdr3_length: 14
v_call: TRBV7-9
j_call: TRBJ2-5
clone_size: -
cdr3_aa: CASSLQGITETQYF
cdr3_nt: TGTGCCAGCAGCTTACAGGGAATTACAGAGACCCAGTACTTC

d_call: -
cdr3_length: 11
v_call: TRBV18
j_call: TRBJ2-7
clone_size: -
cdr3_aa: CASSQGDEQYF
cdr3_nt: TGTGCCAGCTCACAAGGAGACGAGCAGTACTTC

d_call: TRBD1
cdr3_length: 15
v_call: TRBV28
j_call: TRBJ1-2
clone_size: -
cdr3_aa: CASSSSPGQGGGYTF
cdr3_nt: TGTGCCAGCAGTTCCTCGCCGGGACAGGGAGGTGGCTACACCTTC

d_call: TRBD2
cdr3_length: 15
v_call: TRBV5-1
j_call: TRBJ2-5
clone_size: -
cdr3_aa: CASSFTRTRQETQYF
cdr3_nt: TGCGCCAGCAGCTTTACAAGGACTAGGCAAGAGACCCAGTACTTC

d_call: TRBD2
cdr3_length: 18
v_call: TRBV7-9
j_call: TRBJ2-5
clone_size: -
cdr3_aa: CASSSLEVAGGYQETQYF
cdr3_nt: TGTGCCAGCAGCTCCCTAGAGGTGGCGGGGGGGTACCAAGAGACCCAGTACTTC

d_call: -
cdr3_length: 14
v_call: TRBV6-4
j_call: TRBJ2-3
clone_size: once
cdr3_aa: CASSPGTSTDTQYF
cdr3_nt: TGTGCCAGCAGTCCCGGGACTAGCACAGATACGCAGTATTTT

d_call: TRBD1
cdr3_length: 15
v_call: TRBV27
j_call: TRBJ1-4
clone_size: -
cdr3_aa: CASSLRQGKAEKLFF
cdr3_nt: TGTGCCAGCAGTCTACGACAGGGAAAGGCCGAAAAACTGTTTTTT